This entry concerns a single T cell receptor (beta chain). Original analysis: Nucleated cell counts were estimated from reference gene primer amplification. Assay: immunoSEQ multiplex PCR; the TCRdb copy retains only in-frame clones and omits some. Clonal size and the V and J genes are those of that table, whereas D and trimming came from the DNA. The data show about 360,000 clones, 70% to 90% seen once. The data originate from a study of blood T cell repertoires in COVID-19. This CDR3 comprises 12 residues. The ends were cut back, 6 bases at V and 5 bases at J, with 11 bases in the middle. The sequence derives from a human donor in a cohort sampled during active COVID-19. The chain joins TRBV12-3 or TRBV12-4 to TRBJ2-7, with D maybe TRBD1 (6 bases). The sample taken for sequencing was peripheral blood. The CDR3 loop is CASRRQANEQYF. CDR3 bases: TGTGCCAGCAGACGACAGGCAAACGAGCAGTACTTC.